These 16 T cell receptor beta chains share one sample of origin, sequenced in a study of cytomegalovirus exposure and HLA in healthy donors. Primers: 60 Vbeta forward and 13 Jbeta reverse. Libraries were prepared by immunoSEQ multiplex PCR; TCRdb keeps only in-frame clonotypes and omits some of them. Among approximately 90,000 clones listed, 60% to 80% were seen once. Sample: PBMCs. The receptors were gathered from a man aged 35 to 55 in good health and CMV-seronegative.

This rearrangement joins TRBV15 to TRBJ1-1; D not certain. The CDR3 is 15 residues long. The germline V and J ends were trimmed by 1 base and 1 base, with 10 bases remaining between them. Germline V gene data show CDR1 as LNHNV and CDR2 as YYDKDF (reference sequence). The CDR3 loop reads CATSRARLRNTEAFF. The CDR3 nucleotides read TGTGCCACCAGCAGAGCTCGACTCCGGAACACTGAAGCTTTCTTT.

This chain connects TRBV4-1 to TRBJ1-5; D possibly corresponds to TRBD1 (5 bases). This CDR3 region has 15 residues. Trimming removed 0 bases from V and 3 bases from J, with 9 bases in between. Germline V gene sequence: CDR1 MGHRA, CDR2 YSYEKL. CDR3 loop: CASSQEQVINQPQHF. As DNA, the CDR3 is TGCGCCAGCAGCCAAGAACAGGTCATCAATCAGCCCCAGCATTTT.

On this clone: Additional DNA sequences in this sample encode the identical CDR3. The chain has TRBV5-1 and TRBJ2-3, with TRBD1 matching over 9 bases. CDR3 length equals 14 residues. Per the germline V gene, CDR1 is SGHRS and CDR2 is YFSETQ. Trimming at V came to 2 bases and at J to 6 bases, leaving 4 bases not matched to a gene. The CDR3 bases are TGCGCCAGCAGCTTAGGACAGGGGAAGGATACGCAGTATTTT. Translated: CASSLGQGKDTQYF.

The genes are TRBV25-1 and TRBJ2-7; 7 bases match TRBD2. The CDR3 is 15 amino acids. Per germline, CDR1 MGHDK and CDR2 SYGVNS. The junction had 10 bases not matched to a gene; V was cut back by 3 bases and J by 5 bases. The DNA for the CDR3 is TGTGCCAGCAGTGACGCATTACAAGCGGGAAACGAGCAGTACTTC. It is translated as CASSDALQAGNEQYF.

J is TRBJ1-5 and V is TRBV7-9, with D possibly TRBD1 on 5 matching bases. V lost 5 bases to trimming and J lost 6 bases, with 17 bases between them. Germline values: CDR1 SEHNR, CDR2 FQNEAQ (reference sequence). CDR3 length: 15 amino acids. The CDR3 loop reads CASSHSGGGSQPQHF. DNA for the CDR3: TGTGCCAGCAGCCATAGTGGCGGGGGGAGTCAGCCCCAGCATTTT.

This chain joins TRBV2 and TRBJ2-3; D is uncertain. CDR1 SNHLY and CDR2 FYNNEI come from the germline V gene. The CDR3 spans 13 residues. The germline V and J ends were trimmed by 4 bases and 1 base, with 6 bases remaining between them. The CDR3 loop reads CASSGAGTDTQYF. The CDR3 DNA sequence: TGTGCCAGCAGTGGTGCAGGCACAGATACGCAGTATTTT.

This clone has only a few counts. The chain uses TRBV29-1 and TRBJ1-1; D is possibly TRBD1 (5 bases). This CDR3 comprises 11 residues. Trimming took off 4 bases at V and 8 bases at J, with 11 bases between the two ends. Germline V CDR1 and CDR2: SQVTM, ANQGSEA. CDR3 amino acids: CSVGQGSEAFF. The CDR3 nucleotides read TGCAGCGTTGGCCAGGGATCCGAAGCTTTCTTT. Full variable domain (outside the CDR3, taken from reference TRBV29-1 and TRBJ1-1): SAVISQKPSRDICQRGTSLTIQCQVDSQVTMMFWYRQQPGQSLTLIATANQGSEATYESGFVIDKFPISRPNLTFSTLTVSNMSPEDSSIYLCSVGQGSEAFFGQGTRLTVV.

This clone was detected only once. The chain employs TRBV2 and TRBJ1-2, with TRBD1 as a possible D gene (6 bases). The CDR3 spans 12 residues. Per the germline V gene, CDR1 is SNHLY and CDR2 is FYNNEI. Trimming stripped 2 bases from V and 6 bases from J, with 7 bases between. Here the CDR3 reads CASSETGNGYTF. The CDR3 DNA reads TGTGCCAGCAGTGAAACAGGGAATGGCTACACCTTC.

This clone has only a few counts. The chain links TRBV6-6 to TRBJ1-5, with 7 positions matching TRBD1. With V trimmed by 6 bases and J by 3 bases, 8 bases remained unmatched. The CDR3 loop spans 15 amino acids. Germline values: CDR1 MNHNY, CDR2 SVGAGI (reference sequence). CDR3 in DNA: TGTGCCAGCAGCCCCCACAGGGGCGACAATCAGCCCCAGCATTTT. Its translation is CASSPHRGDNQPQHF.

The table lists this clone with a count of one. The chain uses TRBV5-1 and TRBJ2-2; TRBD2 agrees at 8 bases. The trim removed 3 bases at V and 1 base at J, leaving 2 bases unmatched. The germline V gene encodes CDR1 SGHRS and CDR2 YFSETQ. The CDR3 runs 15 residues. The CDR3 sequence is CASSSGGENTGELFF. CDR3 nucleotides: TGCGCCAGCAGCTCGGGGGGGGAGAACACCGGGGAGCTGTTTTTT.

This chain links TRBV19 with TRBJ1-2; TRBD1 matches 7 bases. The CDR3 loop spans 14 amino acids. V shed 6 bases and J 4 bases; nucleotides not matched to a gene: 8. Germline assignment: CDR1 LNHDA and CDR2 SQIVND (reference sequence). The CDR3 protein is CASSLGGTAYGYTF. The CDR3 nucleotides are TGTGCCAGTAGCCTCGGCGGGACAGCCTATGGCTACACCTTC.

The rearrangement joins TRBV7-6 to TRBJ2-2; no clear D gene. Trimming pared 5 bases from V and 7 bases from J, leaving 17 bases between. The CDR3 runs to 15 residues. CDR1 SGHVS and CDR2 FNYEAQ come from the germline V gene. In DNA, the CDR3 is TGTGCCAGCAGCCCAAAGAGGCACGACGGCGGGGAGCTGTTTTTT. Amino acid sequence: CASSPKRHDGGELFF. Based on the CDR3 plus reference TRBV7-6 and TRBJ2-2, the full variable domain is GAGVSQSPRYKVTKRGQDVALRCDPISGHVSLYWYRQALGQGPEFLTYFNYEAQQDKSGLPNDRFSAERPEGSISTLTIQRTEQRDSAMYRCASSPKRHDGGELFFGEGSRLTVL.

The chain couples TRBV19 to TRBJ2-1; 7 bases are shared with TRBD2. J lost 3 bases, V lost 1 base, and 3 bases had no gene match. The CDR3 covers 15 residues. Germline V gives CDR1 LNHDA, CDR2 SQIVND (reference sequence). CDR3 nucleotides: TGTGCCAGTAGTATAGCTCGGGACTACTACAATGAGCAGTTCTTC. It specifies CASSIARDYYNEQFF.

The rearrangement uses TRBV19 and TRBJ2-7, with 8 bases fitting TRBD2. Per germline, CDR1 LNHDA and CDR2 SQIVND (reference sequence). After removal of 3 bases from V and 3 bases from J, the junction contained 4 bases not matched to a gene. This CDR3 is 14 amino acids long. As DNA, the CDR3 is TGTGCCAGTAGTATCAATAGCGGGGTCTACGAGCAGTACTTC. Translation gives CASSINSGVYEQYF. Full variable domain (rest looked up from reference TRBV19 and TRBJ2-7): DGGITQSPKYLFRKEGQNVTLSCEQNLNHDAMYWYRQDPGQGLRLIYYSQIVNDFQKGDIAEGYSVSREKKESFPLTVTSAQKNPTAFYLCASSINSGVYEQYFGPGTRLTVT.

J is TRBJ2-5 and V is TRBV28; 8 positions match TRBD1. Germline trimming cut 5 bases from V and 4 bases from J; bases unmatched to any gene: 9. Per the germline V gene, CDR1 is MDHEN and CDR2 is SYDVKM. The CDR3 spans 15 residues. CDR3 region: CASSLQTGGSETQYF. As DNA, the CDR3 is TGTGCCAGCAGTCTACAAACAGGGGGTTCAGAGACCCAGTACTTC.

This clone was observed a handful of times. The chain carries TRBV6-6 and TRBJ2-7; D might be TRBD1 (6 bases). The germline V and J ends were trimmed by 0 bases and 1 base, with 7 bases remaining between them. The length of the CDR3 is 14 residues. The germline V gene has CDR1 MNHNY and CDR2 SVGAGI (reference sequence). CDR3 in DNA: TGTGCCAGCAGTTACTCCAGGGGTTCCTACGAGCAGTACTTC. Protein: CASSYSRGSYEQYF.